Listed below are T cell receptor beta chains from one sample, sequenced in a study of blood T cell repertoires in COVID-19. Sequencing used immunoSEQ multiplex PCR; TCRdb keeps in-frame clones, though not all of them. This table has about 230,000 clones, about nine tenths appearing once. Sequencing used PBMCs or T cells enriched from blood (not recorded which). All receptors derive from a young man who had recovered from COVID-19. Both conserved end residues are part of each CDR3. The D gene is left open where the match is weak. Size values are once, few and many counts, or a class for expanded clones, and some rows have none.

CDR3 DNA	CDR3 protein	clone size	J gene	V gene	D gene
TGTGCCAGCAGTGACGTCGATGAGGGGGAGCTGTTTTTT	CASSDVDEGELFF	once	TRBJ2-2	TRBV6-4	.
TGTGCCAGTAGTATCAGGGGAGGGTACGGCTACACCTTC	CASSIRGGYGYTF	.	TRBJ1-2	TRBV19	.
TGTGCCAGCAGTTTTGTCCCCGACAGAACGAACACTGAAGCTTTCTTT	CASSFVPDRTNTEAFF	.	TRBJ1-1	TRBV28	.
TGTGCCAGCAGTTCCCCCGAGGGACTTCGGAACACTGAAGCTTTCTTT	CASSSPEGLRNTEAFF	.	TRBJ1-1	TRBV28	.
TGTGCCAGCACCCGGGACAGGGGGTACAATGAGCAGTTCTTC	CASTRDRGYNEQFF	.	TRBJ2-1	TRBV7-2	TRBD1
TGTGCCAGCAGAACTGTAGCGGGAGGTGGCTACAATGAGCAGTTCTTC	CASRTVAGGGYNEQFF	.	TRBJ2-1	TRBV5-8	TRBD2
TGTGCCAGCTCGCCCACAGGGGATCAGCCCCAGCATTTT	CASSPTGDQPQHF	.	TRBJ1-5	TRBV18	TRBD1
TGTGCCAGCATCGGCAGGGGGATTGAAAAACTGTTTTTT	CASIGRGIEKLFF	few	TRBJ1-4	TRBV28	TRBD1
TGTGCCAGCAGCCAAGATTTCAGGGTCGGAGGCTACACCTTC	CASSQDFRVGGYTF	once	TRBJ1-2	TRBV14	.
TGCGCCAGCAGCCAAGATGAAGGACAGGGGGCCTATTCACCCCTCCACTTT	CASSQDEGQGAYSPLHF	once	TRBJ1-6	TRBV4-1	TRBD1
TGTGCCAGCAGCTTAGTCTCAGCGAACACCGGGGAGCTGTTTTTT	CASSLVSANTGELFF	.	TRBJ2-2	TRBV11-3	.
TGTGCCTCTAACGGGGGGTGGCGCACAGATACGCAGTATTTT	CASNGGWRTDTQYF	.	TRBJ2-3	TRBV28	TRBD2
TGTGCCAGCAGCTTAACGGGACTAGCGGCGGGGGAGACCCAGTACTTC	CASSLTGLAAGETQYF	.	TRBJ2-5	TRBV7-3	TRBD2
TGTGCCAGCAGCTCGACAGGGGGCTACGAGCAGTACTTC	CASSSTGGYEQYF	.	TRBJ2-7	TRBV7-3	TRBD1
TGCGCCAGCAGCCCCGGGACAGGGGAAATCTATGGCTACACCTTC	CASSPGTGEIYGYTF	.	TRBJ1-2	TRBV5-1	TRBD1
TGCGCCAGCAGGCAGGACACAGGAGTCAGCTCCTACGAGCAGTACTTC	CASRQDTGVSSYEQYF	.	TRBJ2-7	TRBV4-1	.
TGTGCCAGCAGCAGTATAGCGGGACTAGCCAAAAACATTCAGTACTTC	CASSSIAGLAKNIQYF	many	TRBJ2-4	TRBV27	TRBD2
TGTGCCAGTAGTATACCCCCCACAGGGTATGGGACGAGAGAGCAGTTCTTC	CASSIPPTGYGTREQFF	once	TRBJ2-1	TRBV19	.
TGTGCTAGTGGTAGAGGGCTAGCGGGGGGGAGCACAGATACGCAGTATTTT	CASGRGLAGGSTDTQYF	.	TRBJ2-3	TRBV12-5	TRBD2
TGTGCCAGCAGCCAAGGCCCCCAGTACCTAGCCAAAAACATTCAGTACTTC	CASSQGPQYLAKNIQYF	.	TRBJ2-4	TRBV3-1/TRBV3-2	.
TGTGCCAGTAGGTTGGGGCTGGCCGGAGAGCAGTACTTC	CASRLGLAGEQYF	.	TRBJ2-7	TRBV19	.
TGTGCCAGTAGTATCCACAGGGGACGGCAGGAGACCCAGTACTTC	CASSIHRGRQETQYF	once	TRBJ2-5	TRBV19	TRBD1
TGTGCCAGCAGCCCCCGGCAGGGGGCCAGGGCCTATGGCTACACCTTC	CASSPRQGARAYGYTF	.	TRBJ1-2	TRBV11-2	TRBD1